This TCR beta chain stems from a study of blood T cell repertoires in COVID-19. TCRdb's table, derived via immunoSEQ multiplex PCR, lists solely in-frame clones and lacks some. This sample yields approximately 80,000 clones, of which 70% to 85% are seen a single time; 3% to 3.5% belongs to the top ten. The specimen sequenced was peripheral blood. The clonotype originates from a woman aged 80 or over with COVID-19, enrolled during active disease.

CDR3 in amino acids: CARRAGLAFLGGNEQFF. In nucleotides, the CDR3 is TGTGCCAGACGGGCGGGACTAGCGTTTTTAGGTGGCAATGAGCAGTTCTTC. The chain employs TRBV7-2 and TRBJ2-1; 10 bases are shared with TRBD2. V trimming: 9 bases; J trimming: 6 bases; junction bases outside the gene matches: 17. CDR3 size: 17 residues. CDR1 SGHTA and CDR2 FQGNSA come from the germline V gene.